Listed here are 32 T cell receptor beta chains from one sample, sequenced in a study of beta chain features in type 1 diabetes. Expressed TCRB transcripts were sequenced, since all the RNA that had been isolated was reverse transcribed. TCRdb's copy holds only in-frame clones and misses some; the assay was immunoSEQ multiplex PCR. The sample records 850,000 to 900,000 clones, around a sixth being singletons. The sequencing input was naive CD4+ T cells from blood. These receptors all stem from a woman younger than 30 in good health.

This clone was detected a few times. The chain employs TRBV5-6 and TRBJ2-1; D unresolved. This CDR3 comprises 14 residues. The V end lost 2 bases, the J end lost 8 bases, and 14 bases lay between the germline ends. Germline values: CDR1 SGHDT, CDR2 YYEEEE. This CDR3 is CASSLAGPWDEQFF. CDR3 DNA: TGTGCCAGCAGCTTAGCCGGACCCTGGGATGAGCAGTTCTTC.

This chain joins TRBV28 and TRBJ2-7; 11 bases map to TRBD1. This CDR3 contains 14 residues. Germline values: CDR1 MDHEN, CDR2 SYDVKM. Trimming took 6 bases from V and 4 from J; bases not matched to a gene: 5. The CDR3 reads CASRRTGGAYEQYF. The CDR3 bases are TGTGCCAGCAGGAGGACAGGGGGCGCGTACGAGCAGTACTTC. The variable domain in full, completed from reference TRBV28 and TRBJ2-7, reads DVKVTQSSRYLVKRTGEKVFLECVQDMDHENMFWYRQDPGLGLRLIYFSYDVKMKEKGDIPEGYSVSREKKERFSLILESASTNQTSMYLCASRRTGGAYEQYFGPGTRLTVT.

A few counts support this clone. This chain's CDR3 is CASSATTSSYNEQFF. CDR3 DNA sequence: TGTGCCAGCAGCGCGACTACTTCCTCCTACAATGAGCAGTTCTTC. The chain uses TRBV7-2 and TRBJ2-1; tentative D call: TRBD2 (5 bases). The CDR3 runs to 15 residues. With 5 bases removed from V and 0 bases from J, the gap between germline ends came to 11 bases. The V gene's germline CDR1 is SGHTA and CDR2 FQGNSA.

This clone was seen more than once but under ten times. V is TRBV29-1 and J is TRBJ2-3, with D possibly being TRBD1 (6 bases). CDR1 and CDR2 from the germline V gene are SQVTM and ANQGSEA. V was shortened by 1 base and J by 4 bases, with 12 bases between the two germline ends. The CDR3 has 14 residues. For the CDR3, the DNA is TGCAGCGTTGAAGTGGGGTACAGGGCAGATACGCAGTATTTT. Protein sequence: CSVEVGYRADTQYF.

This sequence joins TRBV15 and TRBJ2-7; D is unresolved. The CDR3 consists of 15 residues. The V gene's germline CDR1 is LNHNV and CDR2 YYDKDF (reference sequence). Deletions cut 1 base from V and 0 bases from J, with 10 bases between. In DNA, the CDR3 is TGTGCCACCAGCAGAGGGGCGGTTCTCTCCTACGAGCAGTACTTC. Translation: CATSRGAVLSYEQYF. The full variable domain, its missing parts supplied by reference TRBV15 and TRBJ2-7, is DAMVIQNPRYQVTQFGKPVTLSCSQTLNHNVMYWYQQKSSQAPKLLFHYYDKDFNNEADTPDNFQSRRPNTSFCFLDIRSPGLGDTAMYLCATSRGAVLSYEQYFGPGTRLTVT.

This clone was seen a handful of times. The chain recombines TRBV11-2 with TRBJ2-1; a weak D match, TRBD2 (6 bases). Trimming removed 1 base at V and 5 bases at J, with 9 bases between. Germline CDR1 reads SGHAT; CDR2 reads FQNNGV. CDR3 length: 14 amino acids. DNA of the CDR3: TGTGCCAGCAGCTTAGGCGGGACCGACAATGAGCAGTTCTTC. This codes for CASSLGGTDNEQFF.

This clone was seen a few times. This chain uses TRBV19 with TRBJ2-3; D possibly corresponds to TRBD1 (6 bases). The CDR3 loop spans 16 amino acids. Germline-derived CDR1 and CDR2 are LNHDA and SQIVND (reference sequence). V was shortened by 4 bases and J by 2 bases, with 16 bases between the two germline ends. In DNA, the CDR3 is TGTGCCAGTAGTAAGCCACAGGGCTCCTACACAGATACGCAGTATTTT. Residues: CASSKPQGSYTDTQYF. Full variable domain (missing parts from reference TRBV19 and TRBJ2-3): DGGITQSPKYLFRKEGQNVTLSCEQNLNHDAMYWYRQDPGQGLRLIYYSQIVNDFQKGDIAEGYSVSREKKESFPLTVTSAQKNPTAFYLCASSKPQGSYTDTQYFGPGTRLTVL.

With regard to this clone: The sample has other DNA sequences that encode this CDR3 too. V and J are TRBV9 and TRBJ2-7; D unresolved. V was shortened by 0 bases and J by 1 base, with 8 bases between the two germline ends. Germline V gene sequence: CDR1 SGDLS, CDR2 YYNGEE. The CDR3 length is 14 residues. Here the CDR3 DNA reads TGTGCCAGCAGCGTAGAAACGGATTCCTACGAGCAGTACTTC. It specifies CASSVETDSYEQYF.

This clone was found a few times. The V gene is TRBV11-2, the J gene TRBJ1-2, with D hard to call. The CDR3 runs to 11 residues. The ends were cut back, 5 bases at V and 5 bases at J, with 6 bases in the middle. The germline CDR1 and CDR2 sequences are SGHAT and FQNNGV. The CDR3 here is CASSPSYGYTF. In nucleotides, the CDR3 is TGTGCCAGCAGCCCATCTTATGGCTACACCTTC.

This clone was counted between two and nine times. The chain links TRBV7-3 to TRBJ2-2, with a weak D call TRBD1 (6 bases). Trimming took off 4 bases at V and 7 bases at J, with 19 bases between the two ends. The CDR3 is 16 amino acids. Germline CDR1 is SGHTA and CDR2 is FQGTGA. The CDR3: CASSSSGQGWNGELFF. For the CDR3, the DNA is TGTGCCAGCAGCTCCTCGGGGCAGGGGTGGAACGGGGAGCTGTTTTTT. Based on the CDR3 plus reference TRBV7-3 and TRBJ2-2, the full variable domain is GAGVSQTPSNKVTEKGKYVELRCDPISGHTALYWYRQSLGQGPEFLIYFQGTGAADDSGLPNDRFFAVRPEGSVSTLKIQRTERGDSAVYLCASSSSGQGWNGELFFGEGSRLTVL.

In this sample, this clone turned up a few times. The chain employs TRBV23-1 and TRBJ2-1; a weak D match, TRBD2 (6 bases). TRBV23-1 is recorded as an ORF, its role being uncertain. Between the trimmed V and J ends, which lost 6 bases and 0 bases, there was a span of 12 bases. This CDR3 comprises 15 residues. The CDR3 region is CASSSPGVSYNEQFF. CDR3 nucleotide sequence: TGCGCCAGCAGCTCCCCGGGGGTCTCCTACAATGAGCAGTTCTTC.

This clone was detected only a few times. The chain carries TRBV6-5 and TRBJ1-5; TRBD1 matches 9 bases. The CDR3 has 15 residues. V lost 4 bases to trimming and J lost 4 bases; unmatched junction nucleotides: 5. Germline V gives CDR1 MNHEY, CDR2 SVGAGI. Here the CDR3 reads CASSLYGTGNQPQHF. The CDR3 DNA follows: TGTGCCAGCAGTTTATATGGGACAGGGAATCAGCCCCAGCATTTT.

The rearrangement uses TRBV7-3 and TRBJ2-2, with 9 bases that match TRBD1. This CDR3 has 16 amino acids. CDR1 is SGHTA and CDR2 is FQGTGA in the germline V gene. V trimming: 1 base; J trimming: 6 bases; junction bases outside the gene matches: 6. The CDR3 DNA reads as TGTGCCAGCAGCTTAAGGGGGACAGGGAGAGCCGGGGAGCTGTTTTTT. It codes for CASSLRGTGRAGELFF.

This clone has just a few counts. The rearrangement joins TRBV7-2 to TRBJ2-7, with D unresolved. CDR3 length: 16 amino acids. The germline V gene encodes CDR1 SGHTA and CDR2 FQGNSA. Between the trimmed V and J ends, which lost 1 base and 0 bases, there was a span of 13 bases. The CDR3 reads CASSLDGYIPSYEQYF. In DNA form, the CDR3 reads TGTGCCAGCAGCTTAGATGGGTACATTCCCTCCTACGAGCAGTACTTC.

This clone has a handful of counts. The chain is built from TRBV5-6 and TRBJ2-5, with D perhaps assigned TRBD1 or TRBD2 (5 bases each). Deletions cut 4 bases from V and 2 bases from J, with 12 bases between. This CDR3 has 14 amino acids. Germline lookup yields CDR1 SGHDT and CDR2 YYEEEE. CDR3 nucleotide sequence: TGTGCCAGCAGCCTCGGGACCCCGCAAGAGACCCAGTACTTC. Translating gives CASSLGTPQETQYF.

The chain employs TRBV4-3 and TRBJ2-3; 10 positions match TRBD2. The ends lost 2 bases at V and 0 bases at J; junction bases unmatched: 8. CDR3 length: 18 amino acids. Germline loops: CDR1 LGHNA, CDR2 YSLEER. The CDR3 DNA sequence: TGCGCCAGCAGCCAACTACTACCGACTAGCGGGAGCACAGATACGCAGTATTTT. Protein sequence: CASSQLLPTSGSTDTQYF.

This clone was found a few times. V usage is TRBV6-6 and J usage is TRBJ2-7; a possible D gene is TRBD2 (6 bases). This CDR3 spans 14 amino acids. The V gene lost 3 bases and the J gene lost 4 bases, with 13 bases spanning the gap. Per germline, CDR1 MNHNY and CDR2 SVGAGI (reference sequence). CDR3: CASSYWGRGYEQYF. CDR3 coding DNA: TGTGCCAGCAGTTATTGGGGACGGGGGTACGAGCAGTACTTC.

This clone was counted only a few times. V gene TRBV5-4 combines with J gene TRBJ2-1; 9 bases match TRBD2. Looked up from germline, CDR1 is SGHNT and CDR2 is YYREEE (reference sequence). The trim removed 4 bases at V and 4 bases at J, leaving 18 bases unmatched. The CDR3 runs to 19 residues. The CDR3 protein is CASSPGSPLAGGIYNEQFF. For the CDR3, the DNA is TGTGCCAGCAGCCCCGGCTCCCCACTTGCGGGAGGGATATACAATGAGCAGTTCTTC.

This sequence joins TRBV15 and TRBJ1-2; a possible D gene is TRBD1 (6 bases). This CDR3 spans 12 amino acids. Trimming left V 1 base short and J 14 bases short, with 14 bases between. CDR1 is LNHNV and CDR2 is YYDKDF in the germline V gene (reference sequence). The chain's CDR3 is CATSRVAGGGTF. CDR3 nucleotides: TGTGCCACCAGCAGAGTTGCCGGGGGCGGGACCTTC.

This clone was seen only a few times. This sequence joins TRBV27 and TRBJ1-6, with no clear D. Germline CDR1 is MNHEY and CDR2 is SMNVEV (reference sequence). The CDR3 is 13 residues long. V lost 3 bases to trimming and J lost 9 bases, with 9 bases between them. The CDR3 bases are TGTGCCAGCAGTTTCGGAGAGAGTTCACCCCTCCACTTT. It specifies CASSFGESSPLHF.

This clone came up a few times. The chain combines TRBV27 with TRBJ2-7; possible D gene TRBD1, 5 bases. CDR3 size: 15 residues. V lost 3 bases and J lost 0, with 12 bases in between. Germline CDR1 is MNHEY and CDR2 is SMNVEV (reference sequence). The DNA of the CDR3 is TGTGCCAGCAGTTTGGTAGGGGCCCCCTCCTACGAGCAGTACTTC. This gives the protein CASSLVGAPSYEQYF.

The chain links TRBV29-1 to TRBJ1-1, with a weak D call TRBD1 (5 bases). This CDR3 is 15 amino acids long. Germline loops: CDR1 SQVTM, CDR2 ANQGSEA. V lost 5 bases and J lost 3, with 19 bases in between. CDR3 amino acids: CSVHTQRDLDTEAFF. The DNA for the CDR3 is TGCAGCGTTCACACCCAAAGGGACCTAGACACTGAAGCTTTCTTT.

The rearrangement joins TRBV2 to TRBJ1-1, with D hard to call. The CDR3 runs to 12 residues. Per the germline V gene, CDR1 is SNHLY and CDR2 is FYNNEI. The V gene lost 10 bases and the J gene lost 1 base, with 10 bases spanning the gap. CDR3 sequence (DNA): TGTGCCAACCCCCTCACGAACACTGAAGCTTTCTTT. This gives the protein CANPLTNTEAFF. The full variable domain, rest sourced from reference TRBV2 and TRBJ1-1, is EPEVTQTPSHQVTQMGQEVILRCVPISNHLYFYWYRQILGQKVEFLVSFYNNEISEKSEIFDDQFSVERPDGSNFTLKIRSTKLEDSAMYFCANPLTNTEAFFGQGTRLTVV.

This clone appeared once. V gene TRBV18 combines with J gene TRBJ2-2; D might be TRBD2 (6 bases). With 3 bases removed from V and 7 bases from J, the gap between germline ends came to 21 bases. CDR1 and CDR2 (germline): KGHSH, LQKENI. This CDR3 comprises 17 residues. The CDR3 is CASSPSLIMEGGGELFF. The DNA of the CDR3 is TGTGCCAGCTCACCCTCCTTAATAATGGAGGGCGGCGGGGAGCTGTTTTTT.

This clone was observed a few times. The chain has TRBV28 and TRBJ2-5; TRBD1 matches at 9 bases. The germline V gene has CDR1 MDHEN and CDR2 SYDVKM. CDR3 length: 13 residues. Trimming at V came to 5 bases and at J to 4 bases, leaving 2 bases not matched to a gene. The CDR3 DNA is TGTGCCAGCAGTGACAGGGGGGCAGAGACCCAGTACTTC. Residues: CASSDRGAETQYF. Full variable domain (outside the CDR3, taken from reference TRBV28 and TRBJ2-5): DVKVTQSSRYLVKRTGEKVFLECVQDMDHENMFWYRQDPGLGLRLIYFSYDVKMKEKGDIPEGYSVSREKKERFSLILESASTNQTSMYLCASSDRGAETQYFGPGTRLLVL.

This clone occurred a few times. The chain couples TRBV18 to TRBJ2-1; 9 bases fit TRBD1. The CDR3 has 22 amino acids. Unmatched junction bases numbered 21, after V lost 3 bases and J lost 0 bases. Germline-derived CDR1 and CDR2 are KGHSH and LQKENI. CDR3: CASSPSNLGQGIYQSSYNEQFF. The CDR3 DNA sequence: TGTGCCAGCTCACCGAGCAACTTGGGACAGGGTATTTACCAGAGCTCCTACAATGAGCAGTTCTTC.

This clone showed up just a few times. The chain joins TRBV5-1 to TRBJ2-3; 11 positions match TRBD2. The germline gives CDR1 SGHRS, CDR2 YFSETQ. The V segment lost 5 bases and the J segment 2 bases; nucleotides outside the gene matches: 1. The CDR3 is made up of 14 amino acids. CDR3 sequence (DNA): TGCGCCAGCAGGACTAGCGGGACCACAGATACGCAGTATTTT. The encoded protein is CASRTSGTTDTQYF. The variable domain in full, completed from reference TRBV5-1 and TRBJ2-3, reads KAGVTQTPRYLIKTRGQQVTLSCSPISGHRSVSWYQQTPGQGLQFLFEYFSETQRNKGNFPGRFSGRQFSNSRSEMNVSTLELGDSALYLCASRTSGTTDTQYFGPGTRLTVL.

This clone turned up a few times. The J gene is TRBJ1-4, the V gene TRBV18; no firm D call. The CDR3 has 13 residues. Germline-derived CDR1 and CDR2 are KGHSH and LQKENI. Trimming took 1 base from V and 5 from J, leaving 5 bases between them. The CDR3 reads CASSPRPNEKLFF. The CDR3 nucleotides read TGTGCCAGCTCACCACGCCCAAATGAAAAACTGTTTTTT.

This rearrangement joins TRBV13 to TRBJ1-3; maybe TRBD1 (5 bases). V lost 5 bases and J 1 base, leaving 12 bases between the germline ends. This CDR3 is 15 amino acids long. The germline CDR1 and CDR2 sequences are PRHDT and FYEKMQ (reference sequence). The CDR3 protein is CASSPLTGSGNTIYF. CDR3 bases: TGTGCCAGCAGCCCCCTAACAGGTTCTGGAAACACCATATATTTT.

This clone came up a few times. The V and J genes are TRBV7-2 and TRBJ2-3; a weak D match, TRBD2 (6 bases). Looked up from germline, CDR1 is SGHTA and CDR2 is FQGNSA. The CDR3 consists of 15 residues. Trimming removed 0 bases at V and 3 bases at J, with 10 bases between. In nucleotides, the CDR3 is TGTGCCAGCAGCTTAGCGAAGGGGAGGACAGATACGCAGTATTTT. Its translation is CASSLAKGRTDTQYF. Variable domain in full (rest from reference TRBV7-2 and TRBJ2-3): GAGVSQSPSNKVTEKGKDVELRCDPISGHTALYWYRQSLGQGLEFLIYFQGNSAPDKSGLPSDRFSAERTGGSVSTLTIQRTQQEDSAVYLCASSLAKGRTDTQYFGPGTRLTVL.

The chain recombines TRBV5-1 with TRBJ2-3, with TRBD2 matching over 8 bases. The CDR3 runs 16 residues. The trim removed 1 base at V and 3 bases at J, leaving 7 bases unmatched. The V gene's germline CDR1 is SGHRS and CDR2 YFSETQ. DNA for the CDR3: TGCGCCAGCAGCTTGTCGGCGGGAGGTTCGACAGATACGCAGTATTTT. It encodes CASSLSAGGSTDTQYF.

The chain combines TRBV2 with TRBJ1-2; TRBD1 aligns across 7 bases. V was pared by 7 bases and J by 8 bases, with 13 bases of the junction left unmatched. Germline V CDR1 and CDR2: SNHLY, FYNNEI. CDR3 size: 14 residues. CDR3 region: CASTLTGSRVGYTF. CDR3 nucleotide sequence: TGTGCCAGCACTTTGACAGGGTCCCGTGTCGGCTACACCTTC.